This T cell receptor beta chain was profiled in a study of identical twins. In its sample, this clonotype was seen a few times. With 4 bases clipped from V and 7 bases from J, the junction kept 10 bases outside the gene matches. Germline values: CDR1 SGHDT, CDR2 YYEEEE. This CDR3 has 16 amino acids. TCRdb reanalysed the 5' RACE reads using MiXCR and keeps one entry per CDR3 protein. The data contain 600,000 to 850,000 distinct CDR3 sequences, around a sixth of them seen just once; the ten biggest clones take up around 13%. These data were also filed under a second study, of T cells expressing NK-cell markers.

This clonotype was sampled from a woman younger than 35 in good health. Sequenced material: PBMCs. The chain is built from TRBV5-6 and TRBJ2-2; 10 nucleotides align to TRBD2. DNA of the CDR3: TGTGCCAGCAGCCCCCCTAGCGGGGGAAGGGTCGGGGAGCTGTTTTTT. Translating gives CASSPPSGGRVGELFF. Filled out from reference TRBV5-6 and TRBJ2-2, the complete variable domain reads DAGVTQSPTHLIKTRGQQVTLRCSPKSGHDTVSWYQQALGQGPQFIFQYYEEEERQRGNFPDRFSGHQFPNYSSELNVNALLLGDSALYLCASSPPSGGRVGELFFGEGSRLTVL.